This TCR beta chain came from a study of blood T cell repertoires in COVID-19. Study summary: From the United States, Italy and Spain came samples of acute and convalescent COVID-19. T cells, B-cell-depleted T cells, or PBMCs provided the cDNA or gDNA that served as material.

Germline CDR1 WNHNN, CDR2 SYGVQD (reference sequence). V lost 6 bases to trimming and J lost 2 bases, with 9 bases between them. This CDR3 comprises 13 residues. Authors' analysis steps: How many nucleated cells were present was estimated from reference gene primer amplification. Assay used: immunoSEQ multiplex PCR; TCRdb lists only in-frame clones, some missing. V, J and clone size are those of that table, while D and trimming were read from the DNA. The sample comprises fewer than 250,000 clones, 70% to 90% of which are singletons, and about 4% rests with the top ten. This receptor was taken from a man in his fifties or sixties with acute or convalescent COVID-19. The chain uses TRBV10-1 and TRBJ2-3; D is perhaps TRBD1 (6 bases). The sample was peripheral blood. CDR3 sequence (DNA): TGCGCCAGCAGCAGGGGACACACAGATACGCAGTATTTT. Its translation: CASSRGHTDTQYF.